Listed below are T cell receptor beta chains from one sample, sequenced in a study of neoadjuvant anti-PD-1 for oral cavity cancer. Clones were read by immunoSEQ multiplex PCR, and TCRdb kept only the in-frame ones, dropping some. Among 72,000 or so clones listed, around 83% were seen once. Sequenced material: PBMCs, taken before nivolumab (anti-PD-1) treatment. The receptors originated from a person aged 35-79 years with oral cavity squamous cell carcinoma. CDR3s include the opening cysteine and the closing phenylalanine or tryptophan. Each record gives: D gene, J gene, clone size, V gene, CDR3 DNA, CDR3 protein. The D gene is left open where the match is weak. Clone size, where shown, is once, few, many, or a class for clones that have expanded.

- TRBJ2-2 many TRBV6-5 TGTGCCAGCAGTTACTCGGGGACGAGAGCCGGGGAGCTGTTTTTT CASSYSGTRAGELFF
- TRBJ2-3 - TRBV6-1 TGTGCCAGCAGTGAAGACCCTTTGAACACAGATACGCAGTATTTT CASSEDPLNTDTQYF
TRBD1 TRBJ1-1 - TRBV4-1 TGCGCCAGCAGCCAAGTGGACAGGGAGAACACTGAAGCTTTCTTT CASSQVDRENTEAFF
- TRBJ1-1 - TRBV12-5 TGTGCTAGTGGCCCTCGCCCGTTCGGGACTGAAGCTTTCTTT CASGPRPFGTEAFF
- TRBJ2-2 few TRBV7-2 TGTGCCAGCAGCTTAGTACTATCGAACACCGGGGAGCTGTTTTTT CASSLVLSNTGELFF
- TRBJ2-1 few TRBV20-1 TGCAGTGGATATGGGGCCAATGAGCAGTTCTTC CSGYGANEQFF
TRBD1 TRBJ2-1 - TRBV10-3 TGTGCCATCAGTTCCTTCGCCGGGACAGGGGTTTACGATGAGCAGTTCTTC CAISSFAGTGVYDEQFF
- TRBJ2-3 - TRBV4-1 TGCGCCAGCAGCCAAGAAGAGCAGCGAAGCACAGATACGCAGTATTTT CASSQEEQRSTDTQYF
- TRBJ2-1 once TRBV27 TGTGCCAGCAGGCATGGTTGGAATGAGCAGTTCTTC CASRHGWNEQFF
- TRBJ1-5 - TRBV18 TGTGCCAGCTCACCGCGCTCGGGGCGCAATCAGCCCCAGCATTTT CASSPRSGRNQPQHF
- TRBJ1-1 few TRBV13 TGTGCCAGCAGCTTAGCCCCAGGGAGACTCACTGAAGCTTTCTTT CASSLAPGRLTEAFF
TRBD1 TRBJ1-6 - TRBV9 TGTGCCAGCAGCGTAAGGCCAGGGGGATTCCAGGATAATTCACCCCTCCACTTT CASSVRPGGFQDNSPLHF
- TRBJ2-3 - TRBV4-1 TGCGCCAGCAGCCCCAGGGGGGGTGGCACAGATACGCAGTATTTT CASSPRGGGTDTQYF
- TRBJ1-1 few TRBV2 TGTGCCAGCAGGGGACCGTCGGGGGGGGCTGAAGCTTTCTTT CASRGPSGGAEAFF
- TRBJ2-7 once TRBV25-1 TGTGCCAGCAGTTATACGGGACTCCATAGCTCCTACGAGCAGTACTTC CASSYTGLHSSYEQYF
- TRBJ2-7 - TRBV11-2 TGTGCCAGCAGCTTAGGCCTCCGGAGGACACTGAATTCCTACGAGCAGTACTTC CASSLGLRRTLNSYEQYF
- TRBJ1-1 - TRBV5-5 TGTGCCAGCAGCTCGGGACAAGTCAAATCTGAAGCTTTCTTT CASSSGQVKSEAFF
TRBD2 TRBJ2-5 - TRBV9 TGTGCCAGCAGCGTAGGACTAGCGGAAGAGACCCAGTACTTC CASSVGLAEETQYF
TRBD1 TRBJ2-5 - TRBV6-6 TGTGCCAGCACACAGGGGTCTGCGCCGGCCCAGTACTTC CASTQGSAPAQYF
- TRBJ2-7 - TRBV7-9 TGTGCCAGCAGCCCAGGGATCCTTCGGAACTACGAGCAGTACTTC CASSPGILRNYEQYF
TRBD1 TRBJ1-5 - TRBV30 TGTGCCTGGAGTCCAGGGGGTAATAGCAATCAGCCCCAGCATTTT CAWSPGGNSNQPQHF
- TRBJ2-2 once TRBV5-4 TGTGCCAGCAGCTTGGTAGTATTCGGGCTAGGGCGGTCCGGGGAGCTGTTTTTT CASSLVVFGLGRSGELFF
TRBD2 TRBJ2-1 few TRBV7-8 TGTGCCAGCAGCTTCGTAGCGGGAAGGGGGTTAGAGCAGTTCTTC CASSFVAGRGLEQFF
TRBD1 TRBJ1-2 - TRBV7-9 TGTGCCAGCAGCTTAGCGTATGGGACAGGGAGGGCTGGCTACACCTTC CASSLAYGTGRAGYTF
- TRBJ1-2 - TRBV7-6 TGTGCCAGCAGCCCCGATGGGGGGCTCGGCTATGGCTACACCTTC CASSPDGGLGYGYTF
- TRBJ1-1 - TRBV6-5 TGTGCCAGCAGTTACTCGGGAGGCCCGGGAGCTTTCTTT CASSYSGGPGAFF
- TRBJ2-3 - TRBV9 TGTGCCAGCAGCGTAAGCACAGATACGCAGTATTTT CASSVSTDTQYF
- TRBJ1-3 - TRBV7-9 TGTGCCAGCAGCTTACGCGATGAAAACACCATATATTTT CASSLRDENTIYF
TRBD2 TRBJ2-7 - TRBV6-5 TGTGTCAGCAGTCCCGGCGGGGGCGAGCAGTACTTC CVSSPGGGEQYF
- TRBJ1-3 - TRBV7-8 TGTGCCAGCAGGTCATGGGGAAACACCATATATTTT CASRSWGNTIYF
- TRBJ2-7 - TRBV2 TGTGCCAGCAGTGAGCTCGGTGGGAGGAGCTCCTACGAGCAGTACTTC CASSELGGRSSYEQYF
- TRBJ1-2 - TRBV25-1 TGTGCCAGCAGTGGTGGCCCTAACTATGGCTACACCTTC CASSGGPNYGYTF
TRBD2 TRBJ2-1 - TRBV29-1 TGCAGCGTTGAAGATCCCGGGATTTGGGCTAGCGGGAGCGATGAGCAGTTCTTC CSVEDPGIWASGSDEQFF
TRBD1 TRBJ2-7 - TRBV28 TGTGCCAGCACCCTAGGGACAGGGGGCTACGAGCAGTACTTC CASTLGTGGYEQYF
- TRBJ2-5 - TRBV5-1 TGCGCCAGCAGCCCGGACTCTGGAGCGGTCGAGACCCAGTACTTC CASSPDSGAVETQYF